This T cell receptor (beta chain) comes out of a study of T cells in Graves' hyperthyroidism and ophthalmopathy. Trimming removed 4 bases from V and 1 base from J; junction bases left unmatched: 1. The germline V gene encodes CDR1 LNHDA and CDR2 SQIVND (reference sequence). The CDR3 totals 13 residues. There were TCR beta CDR3 regions amplified from RNA transcripts. The HTBI set primed first-round TCR CDR3 RT-PCR. One entry per CDR3 protein, called by TCRdb with MiXCR from the multiplex PCR reads. Found here are 300,000 to 350,000 distinct CDR3 sequences, 15% to 20% of them singletons; the top ten hold around 15%. This clonotype was counted many times.

The clonotype was recovered from a woman aged 40 to 50 with Graves' ophthalmopathy. Sequenced sample: blood. The chain combines TRBV19 with TRBJ2-7; 7 bases are shared with TRBD1. CDR3 loop: CASSTGQSYEQYF. In DNA form, the CDR3 reads TGTGCCAGTAGTACGGGACAGTCCTACGAGCAGTACTTC.